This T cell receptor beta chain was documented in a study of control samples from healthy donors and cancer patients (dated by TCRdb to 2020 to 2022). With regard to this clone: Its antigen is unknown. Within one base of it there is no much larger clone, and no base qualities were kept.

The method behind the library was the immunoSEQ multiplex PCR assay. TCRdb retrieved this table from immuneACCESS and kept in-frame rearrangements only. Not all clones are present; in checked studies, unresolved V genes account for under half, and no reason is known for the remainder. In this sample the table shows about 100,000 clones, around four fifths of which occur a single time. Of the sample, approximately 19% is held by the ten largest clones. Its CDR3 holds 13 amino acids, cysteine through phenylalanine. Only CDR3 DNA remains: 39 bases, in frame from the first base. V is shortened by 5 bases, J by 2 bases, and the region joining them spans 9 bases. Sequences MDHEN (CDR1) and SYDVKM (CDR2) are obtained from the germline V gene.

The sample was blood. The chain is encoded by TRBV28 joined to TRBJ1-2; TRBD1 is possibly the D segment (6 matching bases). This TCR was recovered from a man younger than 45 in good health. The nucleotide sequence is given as TGTGCCAGCAGTCGGGGGCAGAACTATGGCTACACCTTC. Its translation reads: CASSRGQNYGYTF.